This is a list of T cell receptor beta chains from one sample in a study of blood T cell repertoires in COVID-19. The table came from immunoSEQ multiplex PCR; TCRdb's copy has only in-frame clones and leaves some out. The table records some 310,000 clones, roughly 90% of them present only once. The specimen was peripheral blood. The source is a woman in her twenties or thirties with COVID-19, enrolled during active disease. CDR3s include the opening cysteine and the closing phenylalanine or tryptophan.

v_call: TRBV11-2; j_call: TRBJ2-7; cdr3_aa: CASSWSLSGTVSYEQYF
v_call: TRBV5-4; j_call: TRBJ1-2; cdr3_aa: CASSYRTGNYGYTF
v_call: TRBV3-1/TRBV3-2; j_call: TRBJ1-2; cdr3_aa: CASSQAPGGNYGYTF
v_call: TRBV5-4; j_call: TRBJ2-2; cdr3_aa: CASSNKLAGNTGELFF
v_call: TRBV30; j_call: TRBJ1-2; cdr3_aa: CAWSVKHYGYTF
v_call: TRBV4-1; j_call: TRBJ2-1; cdr3_aa: CASSQGHGQGDNEQFF
v_call: TRBV2; j_call: TRBJ1-3; cdr3_aa: CASSEQSFSGNTIYF
v_call: TRBV2; j_call: TRBJ1-5; cdr3_aa: CASSLGQTLSNQPQHF
v_call: TRBV30; j_call: TRBJ2-7; cdr3_aa: CAWTDNTGTGGVDEQYF
v_call: TRBV25-1; j_call: TRBJ2-7; cdr3_aa: CASSTPGASGRLYEQYF
v_call: TRBV28; j_call: TRBJ1-2; cdr3_aa: CASSLERAIGYTF
v_call: TRBV5-1; j_call: TRBJ2-5; cdr3_aa: CASSLSIAKETQYF
v_call: TRBV2; j_call: TRBJ1-4; cdr3_aa: CASSRAGGNEKLFF
v_call: TRBV18; j_call: TRBJ1-2; cdr3_aa: CASSPTEDYGYTF
v_call: TRBV14; j_call: TRBJ1-1; cdr3_aa: CASSLNGQGDTEAFF
v_call: TRBV7-8; j_call: TRBJ1-5; cdr3_aa: CASSRDRGRASNQPQHF
v_call: TRBV18; j_call: TRBJ2-7; cdr3_aa: CASSPLTSGSGEQYF
v_call: TRBV7-2; j_call: TRBJ2-7; cdr3_aa: CASSTGLAGVSGEQYF
v_call: TRBV29-1; j_call: TRBJ2-7; cdr3_aa: CSAARQGSSEQYF
v_call: TRBV29-1; j_call: TRBJ1-1; cdr3_aa: CSASTGNTEAFF
v_call: TRBV19; j_call: TRBJ1-5; cdr3_aa: CASSKLGQGGNQPQHF
v_call: TRBV7-6; j_call: TRBJ2-7; cdr3_aa: CASSLGDSVSYEQYF
v_call: TRBV5-1; j_call: TRBJ1-4; cdr3_aa: CASSLETGSGHEKLFF
v_call: TRBV7-8; j_call: TRBJ1-5; cdr3_aa: CASSRGTGRNQPQHF
v_call: TRBV9; j_call: TRBJ2-2; cdr3_aa: CASSARTSGRGGELFF
v_call: TRBV12-5; j_call: TRBJ1-1; cdr3_aa: CASGLGQGSTEAFF
v_call: TRBV29-1; j_call: TRBJ1-1; cdr3_aa: CSVEQGAGTEAFF
v_call: TRBV12-3/TRBV12-4; j_call: TRBJ1-1; cdr3_aa: CASSLGQSPEAFF
v_call: TRBV28; j_call: TRBJ1-5; cdr3_aa: CASSIQYSGDQPQHF
v_call: TRBV29-1; j_call: TRBJ1-5; cdr3_aa: CSVKTGGNNQPQHF